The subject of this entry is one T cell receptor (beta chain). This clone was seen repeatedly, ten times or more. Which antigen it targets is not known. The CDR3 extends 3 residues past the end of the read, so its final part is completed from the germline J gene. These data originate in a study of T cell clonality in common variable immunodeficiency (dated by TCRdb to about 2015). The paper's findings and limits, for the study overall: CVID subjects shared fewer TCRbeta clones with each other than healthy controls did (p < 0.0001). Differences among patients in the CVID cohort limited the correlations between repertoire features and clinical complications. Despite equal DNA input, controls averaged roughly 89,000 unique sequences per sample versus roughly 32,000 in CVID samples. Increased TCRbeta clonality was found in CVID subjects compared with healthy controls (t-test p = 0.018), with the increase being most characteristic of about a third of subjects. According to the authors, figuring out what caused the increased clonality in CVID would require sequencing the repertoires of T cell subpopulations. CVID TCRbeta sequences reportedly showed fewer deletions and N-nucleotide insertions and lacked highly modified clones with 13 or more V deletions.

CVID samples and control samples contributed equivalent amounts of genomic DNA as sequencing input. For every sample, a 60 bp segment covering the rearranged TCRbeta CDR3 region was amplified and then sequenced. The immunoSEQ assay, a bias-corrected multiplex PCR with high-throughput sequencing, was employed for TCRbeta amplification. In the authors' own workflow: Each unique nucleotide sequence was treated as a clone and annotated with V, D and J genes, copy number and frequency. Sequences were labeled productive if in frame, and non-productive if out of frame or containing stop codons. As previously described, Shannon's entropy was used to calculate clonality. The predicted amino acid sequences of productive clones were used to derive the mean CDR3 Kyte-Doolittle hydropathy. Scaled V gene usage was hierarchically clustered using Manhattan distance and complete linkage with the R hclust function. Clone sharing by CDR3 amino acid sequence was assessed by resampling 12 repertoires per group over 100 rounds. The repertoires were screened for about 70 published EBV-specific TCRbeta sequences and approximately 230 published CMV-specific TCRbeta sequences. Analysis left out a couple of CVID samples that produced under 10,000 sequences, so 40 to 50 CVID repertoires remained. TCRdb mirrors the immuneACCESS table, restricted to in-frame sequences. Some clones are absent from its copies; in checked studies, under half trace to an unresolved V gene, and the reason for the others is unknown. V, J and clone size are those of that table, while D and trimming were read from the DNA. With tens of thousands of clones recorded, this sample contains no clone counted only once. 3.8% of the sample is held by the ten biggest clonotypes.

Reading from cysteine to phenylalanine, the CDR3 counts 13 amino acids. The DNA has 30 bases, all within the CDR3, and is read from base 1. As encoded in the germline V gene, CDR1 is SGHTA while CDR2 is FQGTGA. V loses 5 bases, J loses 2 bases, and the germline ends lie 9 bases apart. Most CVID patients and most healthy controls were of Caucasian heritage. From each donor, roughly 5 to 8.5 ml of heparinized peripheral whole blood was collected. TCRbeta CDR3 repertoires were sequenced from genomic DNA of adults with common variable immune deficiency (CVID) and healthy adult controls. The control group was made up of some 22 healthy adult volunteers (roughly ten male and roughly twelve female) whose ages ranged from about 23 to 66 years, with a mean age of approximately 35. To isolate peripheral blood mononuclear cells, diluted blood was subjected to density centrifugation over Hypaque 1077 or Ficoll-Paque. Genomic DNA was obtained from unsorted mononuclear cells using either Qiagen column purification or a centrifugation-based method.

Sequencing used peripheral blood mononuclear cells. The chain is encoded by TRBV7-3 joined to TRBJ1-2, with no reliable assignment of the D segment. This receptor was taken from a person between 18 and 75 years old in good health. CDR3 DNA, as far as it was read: TGTGCCAGCAGCGACGGAGGGAACTATGGC. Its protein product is CASSDGGNYG. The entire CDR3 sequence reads CASSDGGNYGYTF.